This T cell receptor (beta chain) stems from a study of OX40 agonist ivuxolimab in advanced cancers. General study points: Certain nonresponding patients likewise had low normalized T-cell clonal expansion.

This CDR3 is built from 13 residues. Germline V lookup: CDR1 MNHGY, CDR2 SVAAGI. Trimming pared 5 bases from V and 6 bases from J, leaving 13 bases between. Sequencing used immunoSEQ multiplex PCR; TCRdb keeps in-frame clones, though not all of them. The repertoire holds some 30,000 clones, with about nine tenths as singletons. Remarks on this clone: Antigen specificity is unknown.

The source material was CD4+ or CD8+ T cells sorted from blood, sampled in a trial of the OX40 agonist ivuxolimab. The chain has TRBV6-9 and TRBJ1-1; D possibly corresponds to TRBD1 (6 bases). This TCR was recovered from an adult with an advanced solid tumor such as melanoma, head and neck, liver or kidney cancer. CDR3 DNA: TGTGCCAGCAGTACTTATCCAGGGGCTGAAGCTTTCTTT. As protein: CASSTYPGAEAFF.